The rows below give T cell receptor beta chains drawn from one sample of a study of T cell repertoires in cytomegalovirus infection. These receptors' targets are unknown. Using its own MiXCR run on the reads, TCRdb lists one record per CDR3 protein. In the table there are about 570,000 distinct CDR3 sequences, 40% of which are singletons. The sequenced sample was cultured PBMCs, obtained from culture after CMV antigen stimulation. Receptors originate from a human donor in good health (CMV status not recorded). Some clones in this sample may be carry-over from other donors' samples. Both conserved end residues are part of each CDR3. Fields, in order: V gene, D gene, clone size, J gene, CDR3 DNA, CDR3 protein. A D gene is named only where the DNA matches it firmly. Size tells how often a clone was seen (once, few, many) or the class of an expanded clone, and some rows leave it out.

V gene: TRBV20-1
D gene: TRBD1
clone size: NA
J gene: TRBJ1-2
CDR3 DNA: TGCAGTGCTATCCGGACAGGGGCTAACTATGGCTACACCTTC
CDR3 protein: CSAIRTGANYGYTF

V gene: TRBV6-1
D gene: NA
clone size: NA
J gene: TRBJ2-7
CDR3 DNA: TGTGCCAGCAGTGATTCATACTACGAGCAGTACTTC
CDR3 protein: CASSDSYYEQYF

V gene: TRBV6-8
D gene: NA
clone size: NA
J gene: TRBJ1-3
CDR3 DNA: TGTGCCAGCCGACTGGGAAACACCATATATTTT
CDR3 protein: CASRLGNTIYF

V gene: TRBV7-9
D gene: NA
clone size: NA
J gene: TRBJ2-7
CDR3 DNA: TGTGCCAGCAGCCCGCCGGGACTCCTCTACGAGCAGTACTTC
CDR3 protein: CASSPPGLLYEQYF

V gene: TRBV5-4
D gene: TRBD2
clone size: NA
J gene: TRBJ2-3
CDR3 DNA: TGTGCCAGCAGCTCGACTAGCGGTAGCACAGATACGCAGTATTTT
CDR3 protein: CASSSTSGSTDTQYF

V gene: TRBV20-1
D gene: NA
clone size: few
J gene: TRBJ2-7
CDR3 DNA: TGCAGTGCTAGAGATGATAGATACGAGCAGTACTTC
CDR3 protein: CSARDDRYEQYF

V gene: TRBV11-2
D gene: TRBD2
clone size: NA
J gene: TRBJ2-3
CDR3 DNA: TGTGCCAGCAGCCCACGACTAGCAAGGACAGATACGCAGTATTTT
CDR3 protein: CASSPRLARTDTQYF

V gene: TRBV19
D gene: TRBD1
clone size: many
J gene: TRBJ1-5
CDR3 DNA: TGTGCCAGCAGGGGACAGCACAATCAGCCCCAGCATTTT
CDR3 protein: CASRGQHNQPQHF

V gene: TRBV7-2
D gene: NA
clone size: NA
J gene: TRBJ1-4
CDR3 DNA: TGTGCCAGCGCCGAGGGAAGAGGTCCAACTAATGAAAAACTGTTTTTT
CDR3 protein: CASAEGRGPTNEKLFF

V gene: TRBV5-6
D gene: NA
clone size: few
J gene: TRBJ2-3
CDR3 DNA: TGTGCCAGCAGCTTGCCAGGGGTAGGGCAAGATACGCAGTATTTT
CDR3 protein: CASSLPGVGQDTQYF

V gene: TRBV2
D gene: TRBD1
clone size: NA
J gene: TRBJ2-5
CDR3 DNA: TGTGCCAGCAGTCCAACCACAGGGGCGCAAGAGACCCAGTACTTC
CDR3 protein: CASSPTTGAQETQYF

V gene: TRBV20-1
D gene: TRBD1
clone size: NA
J gene: TRBJ2-1
CDR3 DNA: TGCAGTGCACAGGATAGGGCAGGGGGACAACGGGAGCAGTTCTTC
CDR3 protein: CSAQDRAGGQREQFF

V gene: TRBV7-2
D gene: TRBD1
clone size: NA
J gene: TRBJ2-1
CDR3 DNA: TGTGCCAGCAGCGCCAGGGGGCGGCACAATGAGCAGTTCTTC
CDR3 protein: CASSARGRHNEQFF

V gene: TRBV29-1
D gene: TRBD1
clone size: NA
J gene: TRBJ2-1
CDR3 DNA: TGCAGCGCCGGACAGGGGTGGGCCAATGAGCAGTTCTTC
CDR3 protein: CSAGQGWANEQFF

V gene: TRBV7-2
D gene: NA
clone size: few
J gene: TRBJ2-5
CDR3 DNA: TGTGCCAGCAGCTTAGGATTCACAGACCAAGAGACCCAGTACTTC
CDR3 protein: CASSLGFTDQETQYF

V gene: TRBV12-3/TRBV12-4
D gene: NA
clone size: few
J gene: TRBJ1-6
CDR3 DNA: TGTGCCAGCAGTTTCTCAGGGTCCTATAATTCACCCCTCCACTTT
CDR3 protein: CASSFSGSYNSPLHF

V gene: TRBV6-6
D gene: NA
clone size: NA
J gene: TRBJ2-5
CDR3 DNA: TGTGCCAGCAGTGGGGAAATTTGGGCCCAAGAGACCCAGTACTTC
CDR3 protein: CASSGEIWAQETQYF

V gene: TRBV4-2
D gene: TRBD2
clone size: NA
J gene: TRBJ2-7
CDR3 DNA: TGTGCCAGCAGCCGAGGAACCGACGGGGGGTACCTCTACGAGCAGTACTTC
CDR3 protein: CASSRGTDGGYLYEQYF

V gene: TRBV5-1
D gene: NA
clone size: NA
J gene: TRBJ1-2
CDR3 DNA: TGCGCCAGCAGCTTGGGACAGTACTATGGCTACACCTTC
CDR3 protein: CASSLGQYYGYTF

V gene: TRBV12-3/TRBV12-4
D gene: NA
clone size: few
J gene: TRBJ2-7
CDR3 DNA: TGTGCCAGCAGTCCCCAACAACTAGGCGCCTACGAGCAGTACTTC
CDR3 protein: CASSPQQLGAYEQYF

V gene: TRBV7-6
D gene: TRBD2
clone size: NA
J gene: TRBJ2-1
CDR3 DNA: TGTGCCAGCAGCCCAGTTCCCCCTAGCGGGGGGGACAATGAGCAGTTCTTC
CDR3 protein: CASSPVPPSGGDNEQFF

V gene: TRBV18
D gene: TRBD2
clone size: few
J gene: TRBJ2-1
CDR3 DNA: TGTGCCAGCTCACTCCATCCAGCGGGAGGCTACAATGAGCAGTTCTTC
CDR3 protein: CASSLHPAGGYNEQFF

V gene: TRBV7-2
D gene: NA
clone size: NA
J gene: TRBJ2-3
CDR3 DNA: TGTGCCAGCAGCTTTACACTGGAGGAAGATACGCAGTATTTT
CDR3 protein: CASSFTLEEDTQYF

V gene: TRBV6-6
D gene: TRBD2
clone size: NA
J gene: TRBJ2-1
CDR3 DNA: TGTGCCAGCACCCACCGACTAGCGGGGGGGCATGAGCAGTTCTTC
CDR3 protein: CASTHRLAGGHEQFF

V gene: TRBV19
D gene: NA
clone size: NA
J gene: TRBJ1-3
CDR3 DNA: TGTGCCAGTACAGCCGGACGTGGAAACACCATATATTTT
CDR3 protein: CASTAGRGNTIYF

V gene: TRBV12-3/TRBV12-4
D gene: TRBD1
clone size: NA
J gene: TRBJ2-3
CDR3 DNA: TGTGCCAGCAGTTGGGACAGACCTAGCACAGATACGCAGTATTTT
CDR3 protein: CASSWDRPSTDTQYF

V gene: TRBV5-8
D gene: NA
clone size: NA
J gene: TRBJ1-6
CDR3 DNA: TGTGCCAGCAGCTTGGATGGAGTTCTTGCACCCCTCCACTTT
CDR3 protein: CASSLDGVLAPLHF

V gene: TRBV12-3/TRBV12-4
D gene: TRBD2
clone size: NA
J gene: TRBJ2-7
CDR3 DNA: TGTGCCAGCAGTCGTTCTAGCGGGGGGGAGCTGTGGGAGCAGTACTTC
CDR3 protein: CASSRSSGGELWEQYF

V gene: TRBV7-2
D gene: NA
clone size: many
J gene: TRBJ1-2
CDR3 DNA: TGTGCCAGCAGCTTATGGGATAGGGGGGGCTACACCTTC
CDR3 protein: CASSLWDRGGYTF

V gene: TRBV5-1
D gene: TRBD1
clone size: NA
J gene: TRBJ2-7
CDR3 DNA: TGCGCCAGCAGCTTGGAGCCCCCGGGACAGGGATCCTACGAGCAGTACTTC
CDR3 protein: CASSLEPPGQGSYEQYF

V gene: TRBV19
D gene: NA
clone size: few
J gene: TRBJ1-3
CDR3 DNA: TGTGCCAGTAGTATAAATCGAGGTGGAACTGGAAACACCATATATTTT
CDR3 protein: CASSINRGGTGNTIYF

V gene: TRBV4-1
D gene: NA
clone size: NA
J gene: TRBJ1-5
CDR3 DNA: TGCGCCAGCAGCCCTGACAGACGGGGGGGGAATAGCAATCAGCCCCAGCATTTT
CDR3 protein: CASSPDRRGGNSNQPQHF

V gene: TRBV2
D gene: TRBD1
clone size: NA
J gene: TRBJ1-6
CDR3 DNA: TGTGCCAGCGGGACAGGGGTCTACTCCCTCCACTTT
CDR3 protein: CASGTGVYSLHF

V gene: TRBV7-2
D gene: NA
clone size: NA
J gene: TRBJ2-7
CDR3 DNA: TGTGCCAGCAGCTTACAGGGCCAGGCCTCCTACGAGCAGTACTTC
CDR3 protein: CASSLQGQASYEQYF

V gene: TRBV7-2
D gene: NA
clone size: many
J gene: TRBJ1-5
CDR3 DNA: TGTGCCAGCAGCGTAAGTGGGGGGCTTGTACAGCCCCAGCATTTT
CDR3 protein: CASSVSGGLVQPQHF

V gene: TRBV12-3/TRBV12-4
D gene: TRBD2
clone size: NA
J gene: TRBJ2-1
CDR3 DNA: TGTGCCAGCAGTTTTGGGACTAGCGGTGAGCAGTTCTTC
CDR3 protein: CASSFGTSGEQFF

V gene: TRBV7-2
D gene: TRBD1
clone size: NA
J gene: TRBJ2-1
CDR3 DNA: TGTGCCAGCAGCCCAAACAGGGGGCGCCTTGGTGAGCAGTTCTTC
CDR3 protein: CASSPNRGRLGEQFF

V gene: TRBV7-8
D gene: NA
clone size: few
J gene: TRBJ1-3
CDR3 DNA: TGTGCCAGCAGCTCAAGGAAGGGCCCTGGAAACACCATATATTTT
CDR3 protein: CASSSRKGPGNTIYF

V gene: TRBV5-4
D gene: TRBD1
clone size: NA
J gene: TRBJ2-2
CDR3 DNA: TGTGCCAGCAGCTTTCAAGGGGGCGGAACCGGGGAGCTGTTTTTT
CDR3 protein: CASSFQGGGTGELFF

V gene: TRBV7-8
D gene: TRBD1
clone size: few
J gene: TRBJ2-5
CDR3 DNA: TGTGCCAGCAGAAGGGACAGGCTAAGGGGGGAGACCCAGTACTTC
CDR3 protein: CASRRDRLRGETQYF

V gene: TRBV11-1
D gene: TRBD1
clone size: NA
J gene: TRBJ1-1
CDR3 DNA: TGTGCCAGCAGCGCCGGACAGGGTAGGACTGAAGCTTTCTTT
CDR3 protein: CASSAGQGRTEAFF

V gene: TRBV11-2
D gene: TRBD1
clone size: few
J gene: TRBJ1-4
CDR3 DNA: TGTGCCAGCAGCATACGGACAGGGGCAGGGGAAAAACTGTTTTTT
CDR3 protein: CASSIRTGAGEKLFF